This section outlines one T cell receptor (beta chain) sequence together with its context. Antigen specificity is unknown. This sample stems from a study of breast tumors, draining lymph nodes, adjacent tissues. General study results and limits: Data fit most tumor T cells coming from lymph node, expanding in tumor. Luminal-like breast cancer showed significantly higher tumor–nontumor repertoire similarity than basal-like. Tumor TCR diversity was below lymph nodes but above nontumor tissue.

The CDR3 runs to 13 residues. CDR1 is MGHDK and CDR2 is SYGVNS in the germline V gene. V was shortened by 4 bases and J by 7 bases, with 13 bases between the two germline ends. TCRdb ran MiXCR on the multiplex PCR reads and lists one entry per CDR3 protein. Among around 66,000 distinct CDR3 sequences listed, roughly 40% were seen once. The chain is built from TRBV25-1 and TRBJ1-2; no reliable D call. Input material: breast tumor tissue. The TCR sequence derives from a female donor with breast cancer. Some clones in this sample may be carry-over from other donors' samples. CDR3 DNA sequence: TGTGCCAGCAGTGCCACGGGAGGAAGTGGCTACACCTTC. It translates to CASSATGGSGYTF.